Listed below are T cell receptor beta chains from one sample, sequenced in a study of CD8+ T cells in alopecia areata. This table comes from immunoSEQ multiplex PCR, and its TCRdb copy is limited to in-frame clones, with some not included. The sample records 200,000 to 250,000 clones, about three fifths being singletons. This sample comprised CD4+ T cells sorted from blood, obtained at week 0. The source of these receptors is a human donor with alopecia areata. The CDR3 runs from the conserved cysteine through the conserved F or W.

15	TRBJ1-1	TRBV19	CASSPLTGAGTEAFF
11	TRBJ2-1	TRBV5-6	CASSLAREEFF
14	TRBJ1-2	TRBV6-5	CASSPGQINYGYTF
14	TRBJ1-1	TRBV11-2	CASSLGGEDTEAFF
15	TRBJ1-5	TRBV27	CASSTLAGRNQPQHF
15	TRBJ2-6	TRBV7-3	CASSFTGSGANVLTF
13	TRBJ1-1	TRBV30	CAWSGQSHTEAFF
16	TRBJ2-7	TRBV5-8	CASSPPGVLSRYEQYF
13	TRBJ1-1	TRBV2	CASSRQGNTEAFF
14	TRBJ1-1	TRBV6-5	CASSTPGGNTEAFF
15	TRBJ2-6	TRBV6-5	CASRRGWEGANVLTF
15	TRBJ2-1	TRBV6-5	CASSYSIRSDNEQFF
14	TRBJ2-5	TRBV29-1	CSVGLVGSQETQYF
12	TRBJ2-7	TRBV29-1	CSTRDRVREQYF
17	TRBJ2-1	TRBV30	CAWRRTSVAGGFDEQFF
11	TRBJ2-7	TRBV5-1	CASTVDGEQYF
15	TRBJ1-1	TRBV6-5	CASSPSGRVNTEAFF
16	TRBJ1-4	TRBV7-2	CASSPRVGATNEKLFF
14	TRBJ2-7	TRBV10-3	CAISESTGSYEQYF
12	TRBJ2-7	TRBV11-2	CASSLGQLEQYF
14	TRBJ2-3	TRBV10-3	CAISDSGITDTQYF
12	TRBJ1-2	TRBV9	CASSSGAPGYTF
15	TRBJ2-2	TRBV14	CASSLQAGPTGELFF
15	TRBJ2-1	TRBV29-1	CSVPRGDRAFNEQFF
14	TRBJ2-5	TRBV14	CASSPGGHRETQYF
16	TRBJ2-7	TRBV7-9	CASSLSTGTGTGTQYF
15	TRBJ2-1	TRBV10-3	CAISEPSGRSNEQFF
14	TRBJ1-1	TRBV9	CASSVGGVGTEAFF
11	TRBJ2-3	TRBV30	CAWSPRDTQYF